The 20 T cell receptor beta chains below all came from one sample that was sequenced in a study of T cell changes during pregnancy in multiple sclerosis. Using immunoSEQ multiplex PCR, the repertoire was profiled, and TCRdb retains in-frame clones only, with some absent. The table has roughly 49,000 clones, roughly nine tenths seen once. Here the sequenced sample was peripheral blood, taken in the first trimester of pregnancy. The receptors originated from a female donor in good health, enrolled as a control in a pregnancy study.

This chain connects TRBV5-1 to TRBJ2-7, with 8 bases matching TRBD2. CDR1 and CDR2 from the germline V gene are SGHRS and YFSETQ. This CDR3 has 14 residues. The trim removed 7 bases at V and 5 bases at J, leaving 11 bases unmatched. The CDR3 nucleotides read TGCGCCAGCGGCCCCGAAAGCGGGAGAAACGAGCAGTACTTC. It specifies CASGPESGRNEQYF.

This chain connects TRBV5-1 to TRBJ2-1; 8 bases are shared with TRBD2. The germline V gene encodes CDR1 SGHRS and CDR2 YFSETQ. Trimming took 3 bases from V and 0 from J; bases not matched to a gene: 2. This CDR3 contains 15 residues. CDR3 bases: TGCGCCAGCAGCTCCGGGACTAGCTCCTACAATGAGCAGTTCTTC. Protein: CASSSGTSSYNEQFF.

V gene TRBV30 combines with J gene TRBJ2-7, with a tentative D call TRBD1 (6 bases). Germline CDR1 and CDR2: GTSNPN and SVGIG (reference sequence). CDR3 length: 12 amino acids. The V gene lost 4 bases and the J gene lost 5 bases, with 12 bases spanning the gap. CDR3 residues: CAWTQGINEQYF. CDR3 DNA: TGTGCCTGGACCCAGGGGATCAACGAGCAGTACTTC.

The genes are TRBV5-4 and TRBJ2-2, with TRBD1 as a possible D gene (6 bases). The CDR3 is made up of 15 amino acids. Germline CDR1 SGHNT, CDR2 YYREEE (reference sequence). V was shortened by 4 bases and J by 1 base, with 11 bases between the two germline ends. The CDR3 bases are TGTGCCAGCAGCCTAGGACAGATGAACACCGGGGAGCTGTTTTTT. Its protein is CASSLGQMNTGELFF. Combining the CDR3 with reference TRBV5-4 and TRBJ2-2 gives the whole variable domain ETGVTQSPTHLIKTRGQQVTLRCSSQSGHNTVSWYQQALGQGPQFIFQYYREEENGRGNFPPRFSGLQFPNYSSELNVNALELDDSALYLCASSLGQMNTGELFFGEGSRLTVL.

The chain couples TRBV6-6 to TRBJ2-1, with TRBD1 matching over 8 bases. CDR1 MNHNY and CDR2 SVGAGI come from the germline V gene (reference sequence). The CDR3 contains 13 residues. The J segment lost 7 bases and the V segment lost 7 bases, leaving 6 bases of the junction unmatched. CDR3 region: CASNFNRGNEQFF. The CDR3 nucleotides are TGTGCCAGCAACTTCAACAGGGGGAATGAGCAGTTCTTC.

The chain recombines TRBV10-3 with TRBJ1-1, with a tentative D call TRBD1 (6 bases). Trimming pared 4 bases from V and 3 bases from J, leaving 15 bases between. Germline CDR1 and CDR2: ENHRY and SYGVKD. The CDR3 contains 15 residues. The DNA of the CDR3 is TGTGCCATCAGTGCTCCGGGACATGGGGACACTGAAGCTTTCTTT. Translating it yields CAISAPGHGDTEAFF.

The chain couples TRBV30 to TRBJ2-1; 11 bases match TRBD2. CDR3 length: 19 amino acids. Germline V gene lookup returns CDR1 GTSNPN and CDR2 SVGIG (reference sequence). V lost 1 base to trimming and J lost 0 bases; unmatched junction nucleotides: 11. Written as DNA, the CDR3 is TGTGCCTGGAGTGACGGGACTAGCGGACAAAAGAGCTCCTACAATGAGCAGTTCTTC. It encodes CAWSDGTSGQKSSYNEQFF.

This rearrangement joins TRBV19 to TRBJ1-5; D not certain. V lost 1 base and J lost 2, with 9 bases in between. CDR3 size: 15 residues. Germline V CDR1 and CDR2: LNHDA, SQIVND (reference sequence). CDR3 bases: TGTGCCAGTAGTATAGGGCAGGCTCGCAATCAGCCCCAGCATTTT. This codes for CASSIGQARNQPQHF.

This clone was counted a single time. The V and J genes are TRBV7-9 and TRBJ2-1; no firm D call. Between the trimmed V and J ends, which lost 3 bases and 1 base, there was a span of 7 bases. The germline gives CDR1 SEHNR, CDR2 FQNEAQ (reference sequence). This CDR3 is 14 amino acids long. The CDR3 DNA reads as TGTGCCAGCAGCTTTACCGGTTCCTACAATGAGCAGTTCTTC. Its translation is CASSFTGSYNEQFF.

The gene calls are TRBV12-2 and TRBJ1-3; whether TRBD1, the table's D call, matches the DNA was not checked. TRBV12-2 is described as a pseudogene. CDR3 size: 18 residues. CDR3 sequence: CASRLSPVRQGYGNTIYF. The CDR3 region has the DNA TGTGCAAGTCGCTTGTCCCCCGTCCGACAGGGCTATGGAAACACCATATATTTT.

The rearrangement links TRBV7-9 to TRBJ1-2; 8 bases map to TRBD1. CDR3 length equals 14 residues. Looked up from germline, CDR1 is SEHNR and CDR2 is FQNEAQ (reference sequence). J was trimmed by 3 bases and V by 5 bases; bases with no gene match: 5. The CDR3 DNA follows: TGTGCCAGCAGCCCGGGACAGGTATACTATGGCTACACCTTC. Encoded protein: CASSPGQVYYGYTF.

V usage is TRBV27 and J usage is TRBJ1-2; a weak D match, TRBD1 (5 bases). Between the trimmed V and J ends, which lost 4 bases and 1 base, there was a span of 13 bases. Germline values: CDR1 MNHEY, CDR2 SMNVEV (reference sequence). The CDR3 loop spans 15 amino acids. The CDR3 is CASSYDRYFNYGYTF. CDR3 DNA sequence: TGTGCCAGCAGTTACGACAGATATTTTAACTATGGCTACACCTTC.

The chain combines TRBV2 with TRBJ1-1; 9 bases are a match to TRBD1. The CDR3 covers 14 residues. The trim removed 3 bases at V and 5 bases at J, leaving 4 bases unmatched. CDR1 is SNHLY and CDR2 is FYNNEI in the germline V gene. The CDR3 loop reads CASSDDRGITEAFF. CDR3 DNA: TGTGCCAGCAGTGATGACAGGGGGATAACTGAAGCTTTCTTT.

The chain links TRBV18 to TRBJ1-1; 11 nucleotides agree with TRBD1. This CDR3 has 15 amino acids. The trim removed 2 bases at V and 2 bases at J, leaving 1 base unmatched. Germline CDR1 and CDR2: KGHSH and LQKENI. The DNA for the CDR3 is TGTGCCAGCTCACCAGGGACAGGGGGTAACACTGAAGCTTTCTTT. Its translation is CASSPGTGGNTEAFF.

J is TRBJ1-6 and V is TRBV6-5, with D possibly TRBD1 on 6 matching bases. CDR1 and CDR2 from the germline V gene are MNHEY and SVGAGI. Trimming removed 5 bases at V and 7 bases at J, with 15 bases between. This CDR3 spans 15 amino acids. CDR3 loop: CASSPGGALNSPLHF. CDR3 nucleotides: TGTGCCAGCAGTCCCGGGGGGGCCTTAAATTCACCCCTCCACTTT.

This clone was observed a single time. Written as DNA, the CDR3 is TGTGCCAGCAGTTTCGCGGGACAGGGGGGAAACACCATATATTTT. This translates into CASSFAGQGGNTIYF. V is TRBV6-6 and J is TRBJ1-3, with 10 nucleotides matching TRBD1. The CDR3 is made up of 15 amino acids. V shed 4 bases and J 4 bases; nucleotides not matched to a gene: 4. The germline CDR1 and CDR2 sequences are MNHNY and SVGAGI (reference sequence).

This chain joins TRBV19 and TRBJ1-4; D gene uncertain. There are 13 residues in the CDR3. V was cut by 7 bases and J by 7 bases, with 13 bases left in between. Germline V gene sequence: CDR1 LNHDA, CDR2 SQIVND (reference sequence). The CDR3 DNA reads TGTGCCAGTAACACGGGGTTGCGTGAAAAACTGTTTTTT. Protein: CASNTGLREKLFF.

The CDR3, as DNA: TGTGCCAGCAGCTTGCGCCAGGAAAATGAAAAACTGTTTTTT. Translating it yields CASSLRQENEKLFF. This chain uses TRBV7-9 with TRBJ1-4; D remains ambiguous. CDR1 is SEHNR, CDR2 FQNEAQ, per germline (reference sequence). CDR3 size: 14 residues. V was pared by 3 bases and J by 5 bases, with 10 bases between.

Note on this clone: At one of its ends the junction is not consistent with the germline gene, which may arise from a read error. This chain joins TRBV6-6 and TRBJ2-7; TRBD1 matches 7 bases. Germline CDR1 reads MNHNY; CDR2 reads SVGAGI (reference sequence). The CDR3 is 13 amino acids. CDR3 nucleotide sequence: TGTGCCAGCACTTACAGGGGCTCCTACGAGCAGTACTTC. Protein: CASTYRGSYEQYF.

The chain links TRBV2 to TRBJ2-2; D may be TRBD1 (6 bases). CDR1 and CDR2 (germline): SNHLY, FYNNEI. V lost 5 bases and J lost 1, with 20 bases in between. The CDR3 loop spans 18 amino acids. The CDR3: CASSLQGIYILNTGELFF. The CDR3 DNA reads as TGTGCCAGCAGTTTACAGGGAATTTACATCCTGAACACCGGGGAGCTGTTTTTT.